This T cell receptor (beta chain) was documented in a study of T cells in Graves' hyperthyroidism and ophthalmopathy. Using RNA transcripts as the source, TCR beta CDR3 regions were amplified. HTBI primers drove first-round RT-PCR of the TCR CDR3. From the multiplex PCR reads, TCRdb called clonotypes with MiXCR, one entry per CDR3 protein. The table includes roughly 570,000 distinct CDR3 sequences, 46% detected once. Whole-study results and caveats: Most expanded thyroid clonotypes above 0.001 also appeared in blood. The authors' 13 V-J model separated ophthalmopathy from stable hyperthyroidism.

This clonotype was seen at least ten times. The antigen remains undetermined. Germline-derived CDR1 and CDR2 are SEHNR and FQNEAQ (reference sequence). Trimming took 5 bases from V and 7 from J, leaving 11 bases between them. This CDR3 comprises 13 residues. It was uncontrolled infection, other autoimmune disease, pregnancy or lactation that excluded patients. Every diagnosis used clinical symptoms, serum thyroxine and TRAb, thyroid ultrasound and orbital computed tomography. Input material: peripheral blood or thyroid tissue (not recorded which). V gene TRBV7-9 combines with J gene TRBJ1-4, with D uncertain. This sequence was found in an adult woman with Graves' disease, either hyperthyroidism or ophthalmopathy (not recorded which). CDR3 DNA: TGTGCCAGCAGCCCACGGGGATCTGAAAAACTGTTTTTT. It is translated as CASSPRGSEKLFF.